Listed here are 32 T cell receptor beta chains from one sample, sequenced in a study of post-analysis software for immune sequencing data. Researchers reported that TCR beta cDNA libraries carried unique molecular identifiers. TCRdb reanalysed the PCR reads using MiXCR and keeps one entry per CDR3 protein. The data show more than 500,000 distinct CDR3 sequences, with less than 40% seen just once and roughly 6% held by the top ten. These TCRs' antigens remain unknown. Overall study results and limits: Relative to controls, patients had five TRBV segments at higher frequency, with TRBV5-6, TRBV5-1 and TRBV20-1 among these.

The specimen was blood. The receptors derive from a girl between 2 and 17 years old with multiple sclerosis.

This chain uses TRBV7-9 with TRBJ2-6; the D gene is possibly TRBD2 (5 bases). V was clipped by 1 base and J by 0 bases, with 13 bases between them. Germline CDR1 and CDR2: SEHNR and FQNEAQ (reference sequence). This CDR3 is 18 amino acids long. This CDR3 is CASSLDSGSYSGANVLTF. DNA for the CDR3: TGTGCCAGCAGCTTAGATTCGGGGTCCTACTCTGGGGCCAACGTCCTGACTTTC.

This clonotype was recorded many times. The chain employs TRBV20-1 and TRBJ2-1; tentative D call: TRBD2 (7 bases). The V end was cut by 2 bases, the J end by 1 base, with 9 bases between. The length of the CDR3 is 14 residues. Germline-derived CDR1 and CDR2 are DFQATT and SNEGSKA (reference sequence). The CDR3 bases are TGCAGTGCTAGACGGGGGGCGTCCTACAATGAGCAGTTCTTC. This encodes CSARRGASYNEQFF.

CDR3: CASLPRQGADTEAFF. The CDR3 coding sequence is TGTGCCAGCTTACCCAGACAGGGGGCTGACACTGAAGCTTTCTTT. The chain couples TRBV18 to TRBJ1-1; the match to TRBD1 covers 10 bases. This CDR3 is 15 amino acids long. CDR1 is KGHSH and CDR2 is LQKENI in the germline V gene. V was clipped by 7 bases and J by 3 bases; unmatched bases: 8.

Only a few counts were recorded for this clonotype. The chain employs TRBV7-2 and TRBJ1-2; D is perhaps TRBD1 (6 bases). The V end was cut by 6 bases, the J end by 5 bases, with 16 bases between. The CDR3 contains 14 residues. CDR1 and CDR2 (germline): SGHTA, FQGNSA. The CDR3 nucleotides read TGTGCCAGCAGATCTACCGGGACATTTTATGGCTACACCTTC. This encodes CASRSTGTFYGYTF.

The V and J genes are TRBV12-3 or TRBV12-4 and TRBJ2-3; D gene unclear. Between the trimmed V and J ends, which lost 7 bases and 2 bases, there was a span of 7 bases. The CDR3 consists of 12 residues. CDR3 sequence: CASMYHTDTQYF. The CDR3 DNA is TGTGCCAGCATGTACCACACAGATACGCAGTATTTT.

In its sample, this clonotype was seen a few times. The chain joins TRBV5-4 to TRBJ2-1, with D tentatively TRBD1 (5 bases). The germline V and J ends were trimmed by 4 bases and 7 bases, with 12 bases remaining between them. Germline CDR1 SGHNT, CDR2 YYREEE (reference sequence). CDR3 length equals 13 residues. This CDR3 is CASSQRRENEQFF. The DNA of the CDR3 is TGTGCCAGCAGCCAACGCAGGGAAAATGAGCAGTTCTTC.

The chain combines TRBV5-1 with TRBJ2-3, with a possible D match to TRBD1 (6 bases). Germline CDR1 is SGHRS and CDR2 is YFSETQ. The V end was cut by 4 bases, the J end by 8 bases, with 14 bases between. This CDR3 spans 13 amino acids. Here the CDR3 reads CASSETGSGTQYF. The CDR3 DNA reads TGCGCCAGCAGCGAAACAGGGTCAGGTACGCAGTATTTT.

This rearrangement joins TRBV12-3 or TRBV12-4 to TRBJ1-4; 9 bases map to TRBD1. This CDR3 has 17 residues. V lost 6 bases to trimming and J lost 10 bases; unmatched junction nucleotides: 18. CDR3 DNA sequence: TGTGCCAGCAGACCGACAGGGGGATTCGTCGGGGACAGAAAACTGTTTTTT. It specifies CASRPTGGFVGDRKLFF.

This chain links TRBV5-1 with TRBJ1-2; 8 bases map to TRBD1. This CDR3 is built from 15 residues. With V trimmed by 1 base and J by 2 bases, 4 bases remained unmatched. CDR1 and CDR2 from the germline V gene are SGHRS and YFSETQ. The chain's CDR3 is CASSLRSGGNYGYTF. The CDR3 nucleotides read TGCGCCAGCAGCTTGAGGTCAGGGGGCAACTATGGCTACACCTTC.

This clonotype was detected only a few times. The chain joins TRBV7-8 to TRBJ2-4; 8 bases are shared with TRBD2. With the DNA end fitting TRBJ2-5 better, the J assignment may be wrong. Germline CDR1 is SGHVS and CDR2 is FQNEAQ. This CDR3 comprises 16 residues. CDR3 nucleotide sequence: TGTGCCAGCAGCTTAGATTGGCGGGGGGCCTCAGAGACCCAGTACTTC. This codes for CASSLDWRGASETQYF.

This sequence joins TRBV20-1 and TRBJ2-1; TRBD2 might be the D (6 bases). This CDR3 spans 13 amino acids. Germline loops: CDR1 DFQATT, CDR2 SNEGSKA (reference sequence). V was trimmed by 6 bases and J by 4 bases, leaving 13 bases between them. The CDR3: CSASRTMYNEQFF. In nucleotides, the CDR3 is TGCAGTGCCTCACGGACTATGTACAATGAGCAGTTCTTC.

V usage is TRBV3-1 and J usage is TRBJ2-5; the D gene is possibly TRBD1 (6 bases). This CDR3 spans 13 amino acids. CDR1 LGHDT and CDR2 YNNKEL come from the germline V gene (reference sequence). V dropped 7 bases and J dropped 4 bases, with 13 bases sitting between them. The CDR3 DNA sequence: TGTGCCAGCACCACCTTAGGGGGAGAGACCCAGTACTTC. As protein: CASTTLGGETQYF.

This clonotype was counted only a few times. This chain uses TRBV4-1 with TRBJ2-7, with 7 bases aligning to TRBD2. The CDR3 is 16 amino acids. Trimming cost V 1 base and J 5 bases; bases outside gene matches: 11. In germline, CDR1 is MGHRA, CDR2 YSYEKL. The CDR3 DNA reads TGCGCCAGCAGCCAAGGATTGTTCCGGGGGAGGGACGAGCAGTACTTC. Translating it yields CASSQGLFRGRDEQYF.

This chain connects TRBV7-9 to TRBJ1-3; D gene uncertain. V was cut by 5 bases and J by 0 bases, with 11 bases left in between. This CDR3 is built from 15 residues. From germline, CDR1 is SEHNR and CDR2 FQNEAQ (reference sequence). As DNA, the CDR3 is TGTGCCAGCAGCGGCCCCAATGGCTCTGGAAACACCATATATTTT. Translating gives CASSGPNGSGNTIYF.

The rearrangement links TRBV15 to TRBJ2-7; 8 nucleotides agree with TRBD2. The ends lost 0 bases at V and 0 bases at J; junction bases unmatched: 7. The CDR3 is made up of 17 amino acids. Per germline, CDR1 LNHNV and CDR2 YYDKDF (reference sequence). The CDR3 reads CATSRDRGGTSSYEQYF. In nucleotides, the CDR3 is TGTGCCACCAGCAGAGATCGGGGAGGGACTAGCTCCTACGAGCAGTACTTC.

This chain links TRBV6-1 with TRBJ1-2; TRBD1 matches at 7 bases. The CDR3 is 14 amino acids. J gave up 5 bases and V 8 bases, and 11 bases lay outside the gene matches. Germline V CDR1 and CDR2: MNHNS, SASEGT. CDR3 in amino acids: CASVTGVRGYGYTF. The CDR3 nucleotides are TGTGCCAGCGTAACAGGGGTTCGGGGATATGGCTACACCTTC.

The CDR3 protein is CASSPGSLDEQYF. CDR3 coding DNA: TGTGCCAGCAGCCCAGGGTCCCTCGACGAGCAGTACTTC. The chain links TRBV12-3 or TRBV12-4 to TRBJ2-5; perhaps TRBD1 as D (5 bases). The J call is doubtful: the DNA matches TRBJ2-7 better. CDR3 length: 13 residues.

The rearrangement joins TRBV10-3 to TRBJ2-1; no firm D call. CDR3 size: 16 residues. CDR1 and CDR2 from the germline V gene are ENHRY and SYGVKD. The V and J ends lost 0 bases and 6 bases respectively, with 15 bases between them. The CDR3 here is CAISESLAAPSNEQFF. The CDR3 nucleotides are TGTGCCATCAGTGAGTCATTGGCAGCCCCTAGCAATGAGCAGTTCTTC.

The chain is built from TRBV20-1 and TRBJ2-5, with 16 bases aligning to TRBD2. The CDR3 length is 18 residues. CDR1 and CDR2 (germline): DFQATT, SNEGSKA (reference sequence). With 4 bases clipped from V and 4 bases from J, the junction kept 12 bases outside the gene matches. CDR3: CSATHIGTSGGGLETQYF. As DNA, the CDR3 is TGCAGTGCTACCCACATAGGGACTAGCGGGGGGGGGTTAGAGACCCAGTACTTC.

This clonotype was counted many times. The chain combines TRBV6-1 with TRBJ2-1, with D perhaps TRBD1 or TRBD2 (6 bases each). Germline values: CDR1 MNHNS, CDR2 SASEGT. The CDR3 has 12 amino acids. Trimming stripped 5 bases from V and 8 bases from J, with 10 bases between. The CDR3 loop reads CASSMGGDEQFF. The CDR3 DNA reads TGTGCCAGCAGTATGGGGGGCGATGAGCAGTTCTTC.

The chain joins TRBV10-3 to TRBJ2-3, with D possibly being TRBD1 or TRBD2 (6 bases each). This CDR3 region has 15 residues. V was trimmed by 4 bases and J by 2 bases, leaving 13 bases between them. Germline loops: CDR1 ENHRY, CDR2 SYGVKD. The CDR3 spells CAISGSGDSTDTQYF. CDR3 coding DNA: TGTGCCATCAGTGGGTCAGGGGACTCCACAGATACGCAGTATTTT.

The chain uses TRBV24-1 and TRBJ1-5; the D is unclear. This CDR3 is built from 14 residues. In germline, CDR1 is KGHDR, CDR2 SFDVKD. V gave up 4 bases and J gave up 6 bases, with 12 bases separating them. The DNA of the CDR3 is TGTGCCACCAGTGACCCTAACTCTGCTCAGCCCCAGCATTTT. It encodes CATSDPNSAQPQHF.

The genes are TRBV6-6 and TRBJ1-1, with a possible D match to TRBD1 (6 bases). This CDR3 has 14 amino acids. Trimming left V 9 bases short and J 4 bases short, with 18 bases between. CDR1 and CDR2 from the germline V gene are MNHNY and SVGAGI (reference sequence). For the CDR3, the DNA is TGTGCCAGTAGGGGGGACACGGCGGGCACTGAAGCTTTCTTT. The encoded protein is CASRGDTAGTEAFF.

This chain links TRBV5-1 with TRBJ1-1; no definite D call. The CDR3 runs to 15 residues. The V gene's germline CDR1 is SGHRS and CDR2 YFSETQ. Trimming took 4 bases from V and 0 from J, leaving 13 bases between them. CDR3 DNA: TGCGCCAGCAGCCTGGACGGCACAATGAACACTGAAGCTTTCTTT. Translated: CASSLDGTMNTEAFF.

This clonotype was seen a few times. The chain's CDR3 is CASINKGQGYEQYF. DNA for the CDR3: TGTGCCAGCATCAACAAGGGACAGGGATACGAGCAGTACTTC. The chain employs TRBV6-2 or TRBV6-3 and TRBJ2-4; 9 nucleotides agree with TRBD1. The assigned J gene may be wrong: the sequence end matches TRBJ2-7 better. In germline, CDR1 is MNHEY, CDR2 SVGEGT. CDR3 size: 14 residues.

Worth noting for this clonotype: Relative to the germline gene, one junction end is altered; a read error may explain this. V is TRBV5-1 and J is TRBJ2-1, with TRBD2 identical over 7 bases. This CDR3 contains 15 residues. Germline V gene lookup returns CDR1 SGHRS and CDR2 YFSETQ. Here the CDR3 DNA reads TGTGCCAGCAGCTTAGCAGCGGGGTCATACAATGAGCAGTTCTTC. Translating gives CASSLAAGSYNEQFF. The whole variable domain, remainder taken from reference TRBV5-1 and TRBJ2-1, is KAGVTQTPRYLIKTRGQQVTLSCSPISGHRSVSWYQQTPGQGLQFLFEYFSETQRNKGNFPGRFSGRQFSNSRSEMNVSTLELGDSALYLCASSLAAGSYNEQFFGPGTRLTVL.

This clonotype was detected a few times. The V and J genes are TRBV20-1 and TRBJ2-1; the D is unclear. CDR1 is DFQATT and CDR2 is SNEGSKA in the germline V gene (reference sequence). V gave up 3 bases and J gave up 2 bases, with 8 bases separating them. The CDR3 is made up of 13 amino acids. The CDR3 coding sequence is TGCAGTGCTAGGACGAGGACCTACAATGAGCAGTTCTTC. It specifies CSARTRTYNEQFF.

There are a few counts of this clonotype. V usage is TRBV20-1 and J usage is TRBJ2-7; possible D gene TRBD1, 5 bases. Trimming took 5 bases from V and 0 from J, leaving 17 bases between them. The germline V gene has CDR1 DFQATT and CDR2 SNEGSKA (reference sequence). The CDR3 covers 15 residues. CDR3 in amino acids: CSADRRDSDSYEQYF. The CDR3 DNA follows: TGCAGTGCTGACCGACGAGACAGCGACTCCTACGAGCAGTACTTC.

The J gene is TRBJ2-3, the V gene TRBV20-1, with TRBD1 as a possible D gene (5 bases). V lost 0 bases to trimming and J lost 0 bases, with 7 bases between them. The CDR3 contains 14 residues. Germline assignment: CDR1 DFQATT and CDR2 SNEGSKA (reference sequence). This CDR3 is CSAREGPSTDTQYF. In nucleotides, the CDR3 is TGCAGTGCTAGAGAGGGGCCTAGCACAGATACGCAGTATTTT.

This clonotype appeared a few times. The rearrangement joins TRBV6-1 to TRBJ2-5; no clear D gene. The germline V gene encodes CDR1 MNHNS and CDR2 SASEGT. The CDR3 spans 13 residues. Trimming pared 4 bases from V and 3 bases from J, leaving 9 bases between. DNA of the CDR3: TGTGCCAGCAGTGGACTGACGAAAGAGACCCAGTACTTC. It translates to CASSGLTKETQYF.

The V gene is TRBV7-6, the J gene TRBJ2-7; 12 bases line up with TRBD2. V lost 5 bases to trimming and J lost 7 bases; unmatched junction nucleotides: 9. CDR1 is SGHVS, CDR2 FNYEAQ, per germline. There are 15 residues in the CDR3. CDR3 protein: CASSRLAGDSREQYF. CDR3 DNA sequence: TGTGCCAGCAGCCGACTAGCGGGGGATTCTCGTGAGCAGTACTTC.

CDR3 bases: TGTGCCAGCAGACCTGGTTCGGAAAAGTTCTACGGGCAGTACTTC. This encodes CASRPGSEKFYGQYF. J is TRBJ2-7 and V is TRBV21-1. TRBV21-1 is noted as a pseudogene. This CDR3 has 15 residues.